This TCR beta chain was retrieved from a study of T cell clonotyping in hematopoietic cell transplantation. Study background: Cytoreduction preceded collection of pretransplant recipient samples. Study observations and caveats: At the given depth, recipient repertoires were over 95% de novo clonotypes.

Of note for this clone: The antigen is not known.

The time point is: recipient sample about 28 days before transplant, after cytoreduction. Some clones are missing from TCRdb's copy, which holds only in-frame ones; the method was immunoSEQ multiplex PCR. The sample lists fewer than 100,000 clones, about 96% occurring once. With V trimmed by 5 bases and J by 5 bases, 11 bases remained unmatched. From germline, CDR1 is SGHRS and CDR2 YFSETQ. This CDR3 has 15 residues. Sequenced here: peripheral blood mononuclear cells, sampled before stem cell transplant. J is TRBJ1-1 and V is TRBV5-1, with TRBD1 identical over 8 bases. The TCR was taken from a woman aged 45-59 years with acute myeloid leukemia. Some clones in this sample may be carry-over from other donors' samples. CDR3: CASSQLQGALTEAFF. The CDR3 DNA reads TGCGCCAGCAGTCAACTGCAGGGGGCGCTGACTGAAGCTTTCTTT.